This section outlines one T cell receptor beta chain sequence together with its context. Its specificity is not known. These data originate in a study of CD8 T cells in Susac syndrome. At the level of the study: At the time of blood draw, patients with Susac syndrome were therapy-naive, receiving corticosteroids, or receiving intravenous immunoglobulin alone.

CD8+ and CD4+ T cells from blood underwent TCR beta sequencing, which was carried out in a high-throughput format. TEMRA cells underwent FACS enrichment and CD8+ and CD4+ T cells underwent negative isolation. Random hexamers primed reverse transcription of about 0.5 to 1 ug RNA. One entry per CDR3 protein results from TCRdb running MiXCR on the immunoSEQ multiplex PCR reads. Of roughly 190,000 distinct CDR3 sequences in the sample, around 95% were seen once. The CDR3 length is 15 residues. Germline-derived CDR1 and CDR2 are SGHTA and FQGTGA. Losses at the gene ends were 6 bases for V and 5 bases for J; bases not matched to a gene: 9. Study-wide results and caveats: CD4+ T cell repertoires in Susac syndrome exhibited no evidence of clonal expansion.

Sequencing was carried out using CD4+ T cells from PBMCs. The chain joins TRBV7-3 to TRBJ2-5; 10 nucleotides match TRBD1. This TCR was sampled from a human donor with Susac syndrome. For the CDR3, the DNA is TGTGCCAGCAGGGCCGGGACAGGGGCTGTTGAGACCCAGTACTTC. This gives the protein CASRAGTGAVETQYF.